These 30 T cell receptor beta chains were all obtained from the same sample, sequenced in a study of blood T cell repertoires in COVID-19. The data were produced by immunoSEQ multiplex PCR, yet TCRdb's version contains in-frame clones alone and is incomplete. This sample has 330,000 or so clones; 92% occur once, and the top ten carry roughly 18%. The sequenced sample consisted of PBMCs or T cells enriched from blood (not recorded which). The receptors come from a woman in her twenties or thirties who had recovered from COVID-19.

The chain recombines TRBV5-5 with TRBJ2-7; a weak D match, TRBD1 (5 bases). The CDR3 sequence is 14 residues long. Deletions cut 1 base from V and 3 bases from J, with 11 bases between. In germline, CDR1 is SGHKS, CDR2 YYEKEE (reference sequence). The CDR3 coding sequence is TGTGCCAGCAGCTTGAGTGTGGGGCGCTACGAGCAGTACTTC. Encoded protein: CASSLSVGRYEQYF. Using reference TRBV5-5 and TRBJ2-7 for the parts outside the CDR3, the full variable domain is DAGVTQSPTHLIKTRGQQVTLRCSPISGHKSVSWYQQVLGQGPQFIFQYYEKEERGRGNFPDRFSARQFPNYSSELNVNALLLGDSALYLCASSLSVGRYEQYFGPGTRLTVT.

This sequence joins TRBV6-5 and TRBJ2-1; TRBD1 matches at 10 bases. Germline V gene data show CDR1 as MNHEY and CDR2 as SVGAGI. The CDR3 length is 15 residues. V was clipped by 2 bases and J by 8 bases; unmatched bases: 6. For the CDR3, the DNA is TGTGCCAGCAGTTACAGGACAGGGGGTAGTTATGAGCAGTTCTTC. Translation: CASSYRTGGSYEQFF.

This chain joins TRBV30 and TRBJ2-2, with unresolved D. Germline CDR1 is GTSNPN and CDR2 is SVGIG (reference sequence). This CDR3 is built from 14 residues. Trimming took off 2 bases at V and 2 bases at J, with 9 bases between the two ends. The CDR3 here is CAWSSSLNTGELFF. The CDR3 bases are TGTGCCTGGAGTAGTAGTTTAAACACCGGGGAGCTGTTTTTT.

This sequence joins TRBV7-9 and TRBJ2-7; D gene ambiguous. Germline loops: CDR1 SEHNR, CDR2 FQNEAQ (reference sequence). This CDR3 contains 13 residues. Between the trimmed V and J ends, which lost 2 bases and 2 bases, there was a span of 7 bases. This chain's CDR3 is CASSLSAAYEQYF. CDR3 nucleotides: TGTGCCAGCAGCTTATCTGCGGCCTACGAGCAGTACTTC. The variable domain in full, completed from reference TRBV7-9 and TRBJ2-7, reads DTGVSQNPRHKITKRGQNVTFRCDPISEHNRLYWYRQTLGQGPEFLTYFQNEAQLEKSRLLSDRFSAERPKGSFSTLEIQRTEQGDSAMYLCASSLSAAYEQYFGPGTRLTVT.

The chain joins TRBV10-3 to TRBJ2-3; a weak D match, TRBD2 (6 bases). Trimming left V 6 bases short and J 2 bases short, with 12 bases between. The CDR3 contains 14 residues. Germline V gene data show CDR1 as ENHRY and CDR2 as SYGVKD. In nucleotides, the CDR3 is TGTGCCATCAGCGCGGGACTCTACACAGATACGCAGTATTTT. This codes for CAISAGLYTDTQYF.

V and J are TRBV4-1 and TRBJ2-1; D possibly corresponds to TRBD2 (5 bases). The CDR3 totals 14 residues. The germline V and J ends were trimmed by 2 bases and 8 bases, with 13 bases remaining between them. Germline V gene sequence: CDR1 MGHRA, CDR2 YSYEKL. The CDR3 spells CASSQSPGNHEQFF. The DNA for the CDR3 is TGCGCCAGCAGCCAATCGCCGGGGAACCATGAGCAGTTCTTC.

The CDR3 region is CASSVPGLPTDTQYF. In nucleotides, the CDR3 is TGTGCCAGCAGCGTACCGGGACTCCCGACAGATACGCAGTATTTT. The chain has TRBV9 and TRBJ2-3; TRBD2 might be the D (6 bases). Germline V CDR1 and CDR2: SGDLS, YYNGEE. The CDR3 runs 15 residues. V lost 1 base and J 3 bases, leaving 12 bases between the germline ends.

The table lists this clone with a count of one. The chain is built from TRBV9 and TRBJ2-7; D remains unclear. Trimming took off 5 bases at V and 6 bases at J, with 18 bases between the two ends. In germline, CDR1 is SGDLS, CDR2 YYNGEE. The CDR3 loop spans 14 amino acids. In DNA, the CDR3 is TGTGCCAGCAGTAGAAGCTCACCCGCCTCCGAGCAGTACTTC. It specifies CASSRSSPASEQYF.

The V call is TRBV28, the J call TRBJ2-7; TRBD2 is a possible D gene (5 bases). The CDR3 covers 16 residues. V was trimmed by 4 bases and J by 3 bases, leaving 19 bases between them. Per germline, CDR1 MDHEN and CDR2 SYDVKM. CDR3 region: CASSSLGERTNYEQYF. The CDR3 DNA reads as TGTGCCAGCAGTTCCCTCGGAGAGCGGACCAACTACGAGCAGTACTTC.

The V and J genes are TRBV28 and TRBJ1-5, with D possibly matching TRBD1 (5 bases). The germline V gene has CDR1 MDHEN and CDR2 SYDVKM. V dropped 10 bases and J dropped 0 bases, with 19 bases sitting between them. The CDR3 extends over 16 amino acids. The CDR3 DNA reads as TGTGCCACCGGCGACCCGGGGGGGGATAGCAATCAGCCCCAGCATTTT. The encoded protein is CATGDPGGDSNQPQHF.

This rearrangement joins TRBV27 to TRBJ1-2; D is unclear. V was pared by 2 bases and J by 6 bases, with 19 bases between. The germline gives CDR1 MNHEY, CDR2 SMNVEV (reference sequence). The CDR3 has 16 residues. The CDR3 DNA sequence: TGTGCCAGCAGTTTAAGTTCTTTACCAGGTTTGGATGGCTACACCTTC. Its protein product is CASSLSSLPGLDGYTF.

V and J are TRBV6-6 and TRBJ1-1; D gene uncertain. Germline values: CDR1 MNHNY, CDR2 SVGAGI (reference sequence). V was clipped by 0 bases and J by 7 bases, with 12 bases between them. The CDR3 extends over 14 amino acids. CDR3 sequence: CASSYSTSGREAFF. Here the CDR3 DNA reads TGTGCCAGCAGTTACTCGACAAGCGGTCGTGAAGCTTTCTTT.

In regard to this clone: Different DNA sequences within this sample yield the same CDR3. The V call is TRBV6-1, the J call TRBJ1-2; D is unresolved. The CDR3 contains 13 residues. CDR1 and CDR2 from the germline V gene are MNHNS and SASEGT. Trimming pared 2 bases from V and 2 bases from J, leaving 6 bases between. CDR3 sequence reads: CASSESGNYGYTF. The CDR3 DNA reads TGTGCCAGCAGTGAATCGGGAAACTATGGCTACACCTTC.

V is TRBV2 and J is TRBJ2-3, with 7 positions matching TRBD2. With V trimmed by 5 bases and J by 3 bases, 2 bases remained unmatched. In germline, CDR1 is SNHLY, CDR2 FYNNEI. This CDR3 region has 13 residues. The CDR3 protein is CASSREVTDTQYF. CDR3 coding DNA: TGTGCCAGCAGTCGGGAGGTGACAGATACGCAGTATTTT.

This rearrangement joins TRBV24-1 to TRBJ2-3; TRBD2 matches at 8 bases. CDR3 length equals 17 residues. Germline CDR1 KGHDR, CDR2 SFDVKD. The V and J ends lost 4 bases and 4 bases, in that order; junction bases with no gene match: 12. CDR3 nucleotides: TGTGCCACCAGTGAGGCTGCGGGGGGCGGGAAGGCAGATACGCAGTATTTT. It translates to CATSEAAGGGKADTQYF.

This chain uses TRBV18 with TRBJ1-6, with 8 positions matching TRBD1. Germline lookup yields CDR1 KGHSH and CDR2 LQKENI. The CDR3 spans 18 residues. V shed 3 bases and J 0 bases; nucleotides not matched to a gene: 7. The CDR3 coding sequence is TGTGCCAGCTCACCCACGACAGGGGACCTCTCCTATAATTCACCCCTCCACTTT. Translated, it gives CASSPTTGDLSYNSPLHF.

This rearrangement joins TRBV18 to TRBJ1-1; perhaps TRBD1 as D (6 bases). The CDR3 length is 14 residues. CDR1 is KGHSH and CDR2 is LQKENI in the germline V gene. V lost 2 bases and J lost 5, with 12 bases in between. The CDR3 region has the DNA TGTGCCAGCTCACCATGGACAGCCGTTACTGAAGCTTTCTTT. This sequence encodes CASSPWTAVTEAFF.

This chain connects TRBV7-9 to TRBJ1-2; D is possibly TRBD1 (6 bases). Germline-derived CDR1 and CDR2 are SEHNR and FQNEAQ (reference sequence). The V and J ends lost 5 bases and 5 bases respectively, with 18 bases between them. CDR3 length: 15 residues. CDR3 in amino acids: CASSQGHRGRYGYTF. Here the CDR3 DNA reads TGTGCCAGCAGCCAGGGACACCGAGGACGATATGGCTACACCTTC.

The rearrangement uses TRBV3-1 (or the pseudogene TRBV3-2) and TRBJ2-1, with 12 positions matching TRBD2. Trimming at V came to 0 bases and at J to 12 bases, leaving 0 bases not matched to a gene. The CDR3 covers 13 residues. Germline V CDR1 and CDR2: LGHDT, YNNKEL (reference sequence). This chain's CDR3 is CASSQELAGGQFF. In DNA form, the CDR3 reads TGTGCCAGCAGCCAAGAACTAGCGGGAGGGCAGTTCTTC.

The gene calls are TRBV18 and TRBJ2-1, with D tentatively TRBD1 (5 bases). The CDR3 length is 16 residues. Between the trimmed V and J ends, which lost 4 bases and 0 bases, there was a span of 13 bases. Germline V gives CDR1 KGHSH, CDR2 LQKENI. CDR3 amino acids: CASSRLDTRSYNEQFF. The CDR3 nucleotides read TGTGCCAGCTCACGTCTGGACACTCGCTCCTACAATGAGCAGTTCTTC.

The rearrangement uses TRBV28 and TRBJ1-1, with D hard to call. V was pared by 6 bases and J by 11 bases, with 22 bases between. CDR1 is MDHEN and CDR2 is SYDVKM in the germline V gene. The CDR3 is made up of 14 amino acids. The CDR3 DNA reads TGTGCCAGCAGCTCTTCAGGAGGATCGCTTTGGGCTTTCTTT. The encoded protein is CASSSSGGSLWAFF.

This clone was observed a single time. The CDR3 DNA reads as TGTGCCAGCAGTCCTGGACTAGCGGGAACAACTTCCTACGAGCAGTACTTC. It yields the protein CASSPGLAGTTSYEQYF. The chain combines TRBV28 with TRBJ2-7; 12 bases agree with TRBD2. This CDR3 is 17 amino acids long. Germline CDR1 reads MDHEN; CDR2 reads SYDVKM. The V segment lost 5 bases and the J segment 1 base; nucleotides outside the gene matches: 9.

The rearrangement uses TRBV20-1 and TRBJ2-7; D remains unclear. Trimming removed 4 bases from V and 3 bases from J, with 4 bases in between. Germline lookup yields CDR1 DFQATT and CDR2 SNEGSKA (reference sequence). The CDR3 spans 10 residues. DNA for the CDR3: TGCAGTGCTATAAACTACGAGCAGTACTTC. Amino acid sequence: CSAINYEQYF.

This chain joins TRBV6-5 and TRBJ1-6; TRBD1 matches 8 bases. The germline V gene encodes CDR1 MNHEY and CDR2 SVGAGI. The V gene end was trimmed by 4 bases and the J gene end by 16 bases; junction bases not matched to a gene: 9. This CDR3 region has 13 residues. CDR3 coding DNA: TGTGCCAGCAGTTCCAGGGACAGGTTGCCACTCCACTTT. This gives the protein CASSSRDRLPLHF.

This sequence joins TRBV6-5 and TRBJ1-2; the D gene is possibly TRBD1 (5 bases). The CDR3 loop spans 14 amino acids. The germline V gene encodes CDR1 MNHEY and CDR2 SVGAGI. Trimming removed 6 bases from V and 4 bases from J, with 15 bases in between. CDR3: CASSPSGGTYGYTF. The CDR3 DNA is TGTGCCAGCAGCCCCAGCGGAGGGACCTATGGCTACACCTTC.

The chain is built from TRBV15 and TRBJ2-3, with 8 bases identical to TRBD1. CDR1 LNHNV and CDR2 YYDKDF come from the germline V gene (reference sequence). CDR3 length equals 16 residues. V was clipped by 1 base and J by 3 bases; unmatched bases: 6. CDR3 amino acids: CATSRVLYRGTDTQYF. The CDR3 DNA is TGTGCCACCAGCAGAGTCCTTTACAGGGGGACAGATACGCAGTATTTT.

This clone was counted once. This rearrangement joins TRBV7-5 to TRBJ2-1; the table gives TRBD2 as D, unverified against the DNA. TRBV7-5 is labeled a pseudogene. The CDR3 has 16 residues. The CDR3 bases are TGTGCCAGAAGCTTAGCAAAGACTAGCGGCAACAATGAGCAGTTCTTC. Protein product: CARSLAKTSGNNEQFF.

The chain recombines TRBV4-3 with TRBJ1-2, with D unclear. Between the trimmed V and J ends, which lost 1 base and 6 bases, there was a span of 15 bases. Looked up from germline, CDR1 is LGHNA and CDR2 is YSLEER. This CDR3 has 15 amino acids. In DNA, the CDR3 is TGCGCCAGCAGCCAAGGAAGGGCGGGCGGGGATGGCTACACCTTC. Translating gives CASSQGRAGGDGYTF.

Note on this clone: The sample carries other DNA sequences with the same CDR3. This chain links TRBV28 with TRBJ1-4; D gene unclear. The V gene lost 2 bases and the J gene lost 3 bases, with 7 bases spanning the gap. Germline V gives CDR1 MDHEN, CDR2 SYDVKM. This CDR3 comprises 14 residues. CDR3 amino acids: CASSLGQSNEKLFF. The CDR3 DNA follows: TGTGCCAGCAGTTTAGGGCAGTCTAATGAAAAACTGTTTTTT.

The V call is TRBV3-1 (or the pseudogene TRBV3-2), the J call TRBJ1-2, with a possible D match to TRBD1 (6 bases). This CDR3 has 12 amino acids. Germline CDR1 LGHDT, CDR2 YNNKEL (reference sequence). V was pared by 4 bases and J by 4 bases, with 7 bases between. The CDR3 DNA reads TGTGCCAGCAGCCTACAGGGCTATGGCTACACCTTC. Translation gives CASSLQGYGYTF.